A single sample is the source of the 13 T cell receptor beta chains below, sequenced in a study of cytomegalovirus exposure and HLA in healthy donors. PCR amplification relied on 60 Vbeta primers (plus 13 Jbeta primers). Data came from immunoSEQ multiplex PCR; TCRdb stores just in-frame clones and leaves some out. Of around 190,000 clones in the sample, around 73% were seen once. Sample: PBMCs. All receptors derive from a woman in her 30s in good health and CMV-seronegative.

The chain recombines TRBV29-1 with TRBJ2-5; 7 nucleotides match TRBD1. The DNA end is more similar to TRBJ2-7, so the J call may be wrong. This CDR3 comprises 13 residues. Germline-derived CDR1 and CDR2 are SQVTM and ANQGSEA. This chain's CDR3 is CSVERQGAYEQYF. The CDR3 bases are TGCAGCGTTGAAAGGCAGGGGGCCTACGAGCAGTACTTC.

The chain joins TRBV19 to TRBJ1-1, with a weak D call TRBD1 (6 bases). With 3 bases removed from V and 3 bases from J, the gap between germline ends came to 11 bases. Germline V gives CDR1 LNHDA, CDR2 SQIVND (reference sequence). The CDR3 loop spans 14 amino acids. CDR3 loop: CASSIRGQDTEAFF. The DNA for the CDR3 is TGTGCCAGTAGTATCAGGGGTCAGGACACTGAAGCTTTCTTT.

This clone was detected only a few times. The chain joins TRBV6-1 to TRBJ1-1; 7 nucleotides line up with TRBD1. Germline CDR1 and CDR2: MNHNS and SASEGT. With V trimmed by 6 bases and J by 1 base, 5 bases remained unmatched. This CDR3 is built from 14 residues. CDR3 coding DNA: TGTGCCAGCAGGATGGGACAGAAGAACACTGAAGCTTTCTTT. Translated, it gives CASRMGQKNTEAFF.

This rearrangement joins TRBV7-9 to TRBJ2-6; weak D call: TRBD2 (5 bases). The V gene lost 7 bases and the J gene lost 2 bases, with 21 bases spanning the gap. The V gene's germline CDR1 is SEHNR and CDR2 FQNEAQ (reference sequence). The CDR3 is made up of 18 amino acids. The CDR3 here is CASTPSREMDTGANVLTF. The CDR3, as DNA: TGTGCCAGCACCCCTAGTCGGGAAATGGATACTGGGGCCAACGTCCTGACTTTC.

The sample holds a few counts of this clone. Germline and junction disagree at one end, which may indicate a read error. The V and J genes are TRBV11-3 and TRBJ1-2; TRBD1 is a possible D gene (6 bases). Germline V CDR1 and CDR2: SGHNT, YENEEA. The CDR3 is made up of 18 amino acids. CDR3 coding DNA: TGTGCCAGCAGCCCATTCCAGGGGAAAGGGGAAGCTAACTATGGCTACCCCTTC. Residues: CASSPFQGKGEANYGYPF. The complete variable domain, with remaining parts taken from reference TRBV11-3 and TRBJ1-2, reads EAGVVQSPRYKIIEKKQPVAFWCNPISGHNTLYWYLQNLGQGPELLIRYENEEAVDDSQLPKDRFSAERLKGVDSTLKIQPAELGDSAVYLCASSPFQGKGEANYGYPFGSGTRLTVV.

This chain uses TRBV11-2 with TRBJ2-3; possible D gene TRBD2, 6 bases. Trimming took 2 bases from V and 6 from J, leaving 9 bases between them. Germline CDR1 reads SGHAT; CDR2 reads FQNNGV. The CDR3 has 13 amino acids. The CDR3 spells CASSLRRGDTQYF. CDR3 DNA: TGTGCCAGCAGCTTAAGGCGGGGCGATACGCAGTATTTT.

V and J are TRBV14 and TRBJ1-4, with TRBD1 as a possible D gene (5 bases). This CDR3 is built from 16 residues. The germline V gene has CDR1 SGHDN and CDR2 FVKESK. V gave up 0 bases and J gave up 7 bases, with 15 bases separating them. The CDR3 region is CASSQEIGGVGEKLFF. The CDR3 DNA is TGTGCCAGCAGCCAAGAAATCGGAGGGGTGGGTGAAAAACTGTTTTTT.

The V and J genes are TRBV30 and TRBJ2-7; 10 nucleotides align to TRBD1. The length of the CDR3 is 15 residues. The V and J ends lost 2 bases and 2 bases, in that order; junction bases with no gene match: 6. Germline V gene lookup returns CDR1 GTSNPN and CDR2 SVGIG (reference sequence). Here the CDR3 reads CAWSSPGQGTYEQYF. The CDR3 DNA follows: TGTGCCTGGAGTTCGCCGGGACAGGGGACCTACGAGCAGTACTTC.

The rearrangement links TRBV5-4 to TRBJ2-3; D unresolved. Germline lookup yields CDR1 SGHNT and CDR2 YYREEE (reference sequence). This CDR3 has 15 residues. The V gene lost 4 bases and the J gene lost 0 bases, with 12 bases spanning the gap. The CDR3 coding sequence is TGTGCCAGCAGCATGGATCCGGGTAGCACAGATACGCAGTATTTT. Its protein is CASSMDPGSTDTQYF. The whole variable domain, remainder taken from reference TRBV5-4 and TRBJ2-3, is ETGVTQSPTHLIKTRGQQVTLRCSSQSGHNTVSWYQQALGQGPQFIFQYYREEENGRGNFPPRFSGLQFPNYSSELNVNALELDDSALYLCASSMDPGSTDTQYFGPGTRLTVL.

The V call is TRBV30, the J call TRBJ2-7; D perhaps matches TRBD2 (5 bases). The V end lost 3 bases, the J end lost 7 bases, and 16 bases lay between the germline ends. This CDR3 has 13 residues. Germline V gives CDR1 GTSNPN, CDR2 SVGIG (reference sequence). The CDR3 DNA reads as TGTGCCTGGAGCGGGGTAGGACGGGGTGAGCAGTACTTC. Protein sequence: CAWSGVGRGEQYF.

This clone was seen a handful of times. The chain is built from TRBV29-1 and TRBJ2-7; 10 positions agree with TRBD1. In germline, CDR1 is SQVTM, CDR2 ANQGSEA. V lost 7 bases and J lost 4; bases outside the gene matches: 7. This CDR3 spans 13 amino acids. CDR3 DNA sequence: TGCAGCGCAAGAAGGACAGGGGGTTACGAGCAGTACTTC. Translating it yields CSARRTGGYEQYF.

This clone appeared a single time. Other DNA sequences in the sample encode the same CDR3. The chain is built from TRBV14 and TRBJ1-1, with D possibly being TRBD1 (5 bases). V was cut by 2 bases and J by 1 base, with 8 bases left in between. The germline V gene encodes CDR1 SGHDN and CDR2 FVKESK. This CDR3 has 14 residues. The CDR3 here is CASSQRGENTEAFF. In nucleotides, the CDR3 is TGTGCCAGCAGCCAAAGGGGCGAGAACACTGAAGCTTTCTTT.

The V call is TRBV19, the J call TRBJ2-5; 7 bases match TRBD2. Germline V gene sequence: CDR1 LNHDA, CDR2 SQIVND (reference sequence). Trimming removed 4 bases from V and 4 bases from J; junction bases left unmatched: 6. The length of the CDR3 is 14 residues. CDR3 nucleotides: TGTGCCAGTAGTAATATAGGGAGGGGAGAGACCCAGTACTTC. Translating gives CASSNIGRGETQYF.